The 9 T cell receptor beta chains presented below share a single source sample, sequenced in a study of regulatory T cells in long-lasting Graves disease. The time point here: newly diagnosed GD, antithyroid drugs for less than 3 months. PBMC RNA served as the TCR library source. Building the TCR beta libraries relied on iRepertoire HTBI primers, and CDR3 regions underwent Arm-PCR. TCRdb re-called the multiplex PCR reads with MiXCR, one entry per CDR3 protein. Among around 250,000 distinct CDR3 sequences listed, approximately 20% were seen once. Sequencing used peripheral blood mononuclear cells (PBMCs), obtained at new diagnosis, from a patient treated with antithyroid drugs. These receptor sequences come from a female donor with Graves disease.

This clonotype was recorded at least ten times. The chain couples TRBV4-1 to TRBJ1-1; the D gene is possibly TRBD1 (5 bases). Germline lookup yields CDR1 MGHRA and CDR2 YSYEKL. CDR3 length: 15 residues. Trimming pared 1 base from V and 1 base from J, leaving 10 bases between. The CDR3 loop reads CASSQGGPTNTEAFF. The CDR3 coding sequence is TGCGCCAGCAGCCAAGGGGGACCGACGAACACTGAAGCTTTCTTT.

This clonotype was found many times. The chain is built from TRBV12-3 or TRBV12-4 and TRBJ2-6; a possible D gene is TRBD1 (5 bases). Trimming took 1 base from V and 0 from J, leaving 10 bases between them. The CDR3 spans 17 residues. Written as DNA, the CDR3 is TGTGCCAGCAGTTTAGGTGTCAGGGCCTCTGGGGCCAACGTCCTGACTTTC. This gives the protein CASSLGVRASGANVLTF.

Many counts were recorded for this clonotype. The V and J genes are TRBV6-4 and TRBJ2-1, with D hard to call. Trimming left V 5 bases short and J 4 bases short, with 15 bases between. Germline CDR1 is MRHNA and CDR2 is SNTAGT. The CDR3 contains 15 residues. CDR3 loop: CASSSVAEAYNEQFF. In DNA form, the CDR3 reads TGTGCCAGCAGTAGCGTTGCCGAGGCTTACAATGAGCAGTTCTTC.

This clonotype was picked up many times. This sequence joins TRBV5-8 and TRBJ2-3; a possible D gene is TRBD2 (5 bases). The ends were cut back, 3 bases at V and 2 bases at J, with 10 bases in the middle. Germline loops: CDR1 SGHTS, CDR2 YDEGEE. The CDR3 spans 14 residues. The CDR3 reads CASSSGLITDTQYF. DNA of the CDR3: TGTGCCAGCAGCTCAGGACTTATCACAGATACGCAGTATTTT.

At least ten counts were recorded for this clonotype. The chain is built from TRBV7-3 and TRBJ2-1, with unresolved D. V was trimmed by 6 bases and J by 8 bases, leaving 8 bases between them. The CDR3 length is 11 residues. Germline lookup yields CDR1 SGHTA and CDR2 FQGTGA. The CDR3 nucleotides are TGTGCCAGCAGTCATGGGGATGAGCAGTTCTTC. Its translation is CASSHGDEQFF.

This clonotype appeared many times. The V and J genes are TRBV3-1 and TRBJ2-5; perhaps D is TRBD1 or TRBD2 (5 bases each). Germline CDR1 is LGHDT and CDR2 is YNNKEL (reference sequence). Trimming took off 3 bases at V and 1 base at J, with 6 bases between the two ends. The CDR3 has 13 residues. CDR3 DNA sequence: TGTGCCAGCAGCCAGGGACCCCAAGAGACCCAGTACTTC. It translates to CASSQGPQETQYF.

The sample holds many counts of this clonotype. The CDR3 nucleotides read TGCAGTGCCGGGCAGGGGGCCGGTCAGCCCCAGCATTTT. Protein product: CSAGQGAGQPQHF. This chain connects TRBV20-1 to TRBJ1-5, with 8 bases lining up with TRBD1. Germline V lookup: CDR1 DFQATT, CDR2 SNEGSKA (reference sequence). This CDR3 spans 13 amino acids. Trimming took 6 bases from V and 6 from J; bases not matched to a gene: 7.

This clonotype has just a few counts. The CDR3 DNA is TGCAGTATTAGTAGGGGACTAGCCCGCGAGCAGTACTTC. Translated: CSISRGLAREQYF. The J gene is TRBJ2-7, the V gene TRBV20-1; 9 nucleotides match TRBD2. CDR1 and CDR2 (germline): DFQATT, SNEGSKA (reference sequence). Unmatched junction bases numbered 11, after V lost 8 bases and J lost 6 bases. The CDR3 totals 13 residues.

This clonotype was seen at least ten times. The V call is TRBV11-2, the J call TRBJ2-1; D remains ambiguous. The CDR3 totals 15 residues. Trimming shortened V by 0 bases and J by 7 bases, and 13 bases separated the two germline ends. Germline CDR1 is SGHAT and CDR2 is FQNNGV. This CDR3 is CASSLDSGSENEQFF. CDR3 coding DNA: TGTGCCAGCAGCTTAGATTCCGGGTCAGAGAATGAGCAGTTCTTC.